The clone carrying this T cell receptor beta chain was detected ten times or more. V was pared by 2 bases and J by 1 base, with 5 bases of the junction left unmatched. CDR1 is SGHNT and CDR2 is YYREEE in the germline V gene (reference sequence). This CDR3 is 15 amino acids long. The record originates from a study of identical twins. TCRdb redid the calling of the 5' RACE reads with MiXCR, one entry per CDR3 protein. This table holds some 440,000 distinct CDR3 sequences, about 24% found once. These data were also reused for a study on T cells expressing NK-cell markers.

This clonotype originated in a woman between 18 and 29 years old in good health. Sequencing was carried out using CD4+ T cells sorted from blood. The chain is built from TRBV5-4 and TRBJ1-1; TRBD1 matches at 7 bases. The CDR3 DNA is TGTGCCAGCAGCTTTTGGGACAGAGAGAACACTGAAGCTTTCTTT. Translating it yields CASSFWDRENTEAFF.